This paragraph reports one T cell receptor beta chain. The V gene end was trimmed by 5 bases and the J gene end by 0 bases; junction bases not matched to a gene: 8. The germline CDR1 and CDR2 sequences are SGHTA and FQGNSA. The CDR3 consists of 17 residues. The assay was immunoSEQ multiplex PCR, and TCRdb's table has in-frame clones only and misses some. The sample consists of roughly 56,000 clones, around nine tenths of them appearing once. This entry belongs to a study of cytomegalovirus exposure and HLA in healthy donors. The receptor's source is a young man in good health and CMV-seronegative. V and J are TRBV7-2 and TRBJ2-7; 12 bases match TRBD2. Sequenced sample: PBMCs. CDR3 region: CASSPPSTSGSSYEQYF. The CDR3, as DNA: TGTGCCAGCAGCCCCCCCTCGACTAGCGGGAGCTCCTACGAGCAGTACTTC.